Presented here are 31 T cell receptor beta chains from one specimen sequenced in a study of T cell repertoires in cytomegalovirus infection (dated by TCRdb to between 2019 and 2020). In light of the paper, this sample's treatment or condition label describes: in vitro stimulation with specific CMV peptide epitopes to enrich CMV-specific T cells. TCRdb records Illumina HiSeq 1500 as the sequencer. TCRdb reprocessed the public reads (quality trimming at Q25 with fastp, clone calling with MiXCR) and kept in-frame beta chains. Each record represents a unique CDR3 protein, reported with the most common genes and DNA among its rows. The sample yields about 770,000 distinct CDR3 sequences; just under 30% were counted once. The biggest ten clones account for around 13% of the sample. These TCRs' antigens remain unknown. The source was cultured CD8+ T cells from PBMCs, collected from culture after CMV antigen stimulation. These receptors were collected from a human donor in good health (CMV status not recorded). Some clones in this sample may be carry-over from other donors' samples.

This clonotype was observed a few times. DNA of the CDR3: TGCAGCGTTCCAGACTCCGCGGTTGAGCAGTTCTTC. Encoded protein: CSVPDSAVEQFF. This sequence joins TRBV29-1 and TRBJ2-1; D call uncertain. In germline, CDR1 is SQVTM, CDR2 ANQGSEA. V shed 5 bases and J shed 9 bases, with 14 bases lying between them. The CDR3 has 12 residues.

The chain uses TRBV19 and TRBJ1-2; TRBD1 matches at 7 bases. Trimming cost V 8 bases and J 6 bases; bases outside gene matches: 12. Germline CDR1 is LNHDA and CDR2 is SQIVND (reference sequence). CDR3 size: 14 residues. In nucleotides, the CDR3 is TGTGCCAGTTCCCAGACAGGGAGACCCGATGGCTACACCTTC. Translated, it gives CASSQTGRPDGYTF. The entire variable domain, with the rest obtained from reference TRBV19 and TRBJ1-2, is as follows: DGGITQSPKYLFRKEGQNVTLSCEQNLNHDAMYWYRQDPGQGLRLIYYSQIVNDFQKGDIAEGYSVSREKKESFPLTVTSAQKNPTAFYLCASSQTGRPDGYTFGSGTRLTVV.

Points on this clonotype: This clone may be a read error of a much larger clone one base away. The chain uses TRBV7-3 and TRBJ1-4; D unresolved. The CDR3 has 17 residues. CDR1 SGHTA and CDR2 FQGTGA come from the germline V gene. Trimming cost V 5 bases and J 5 bases, with 21 bases left between them. The CDR3, as DNA: TGTGCCAGCAGCCGGAAAGCTGGACTAAGGAAGAATGAAAAACTGTTTTTT. It translates to CASSRKAGLRKNEKLFF.

J is TRBJ1-1 and V is TRBV6-5; a possible D gene is TRBD1 (5 bases). Trimming left V 4 bases short and J 0 bases short, with 15 bases between. This CDR3 spans 16 amino acids. Germline CDR1 is MNHEY and CDR2 is SVGAGI. The chain's CDR3 is CASSLTALPLNTEAFF. In DNA form, the CDR3 reads TGTGCCAGCAGTTTGACAGCTCTCCCGTTGAACACTGAAGCTTTCTTT.

This clonotype showed up just a few times. This rearrangement joins TRBV6-5 to TRBJ1-1, with 7 positions matching TRBD1. Trimming took 10 bases from V and 3 from J; bases not matched to a gene: 11. The CDR3 has 14 amino acids. Germline CDR1 and CDR2: MNHEY and SVGAGI. The CDR3 DNA reads TGTGCCACGTGGGGTAGGACAGGATACACTGAAGCTTTCTTT. Its translation: CATWGRTGYTEAFF.

The gene calls are TRBV6-6 and TRBJ1-1; D unclear. The CDR3 loop spans 14 amino acids. V was clipped by 6 bases and J by 3 bases, with 14 bases between them. From germline, CDR1 is MNHNY and CDR2 SVGAGI (reference sequence). CDR3 DNA sequence: TGTGCCAGCAGACCTTCTCGGCGCGACACTGAAGCTTTCTTT. This translates into CASRPSRRDTEAFF.

The chain combines TRBV10-3 with TRBJ2-7; D may be TRBD2 (5 bases). Germline V gene data show CDR1 as ENHRY and CDR2 as SYGVKD. Trimming took off 7 bases at V and 1 base at J, with 17 bases between the two ends. The CDR3 loop spans 15 amino acids. The CDR3 coding sequence is TGTGCCATCACTGTAGGAGGATCCCCATCCTACGAGCAGTACTTC. Translating gives CAITVGGSPSYEQYF.

This clonotype was seen a handful of times. The V and J genes are TRBV3-1 and TRBJ2-2; D is perhaps TRBD1 or TRBD2 (6 bases each). The CDR3 sequence is 15 residues long. The germline V gene has CDR1 LGHDT and CDR2 YNNKEL (reference sequence). V was clipped by 0 bases and J by 5 bases, with 10 bases between them. The CDR3 DNA reads TGTGCCAGCAGCCAAGAGGGGGGCTGGACCGGGGAGCTGTTTTTT. Encoded protein: CASSQEGGWTGELFF. The full variable domain, its missing parts supplied by reference TRBV3-1 and TRBJ2-2, is DTAVSQTPKYLVTQMGNDKSIKCEQNLGHDTMYWYKQDSKKFLKIMFSYNNKELIINETVPNRFSPKSPDKAHLNLHINSLELGDSAVYFCASSQEGGWTGELFFGEGSRLTVL.

The chain uses TRBV6-2 or TRBV6-3 and TRBJ2-3, with TRBD2 identical over 10 bases. V lost 6 bases and J lost 2; bases outside the gene matches: 17. Per the germline V gene, CDR1 is MNHEY and CDR2 is SVGEGT. The CDR3 loop spans 19 amino acids. The DNA of the CDR3 is TGTGCCAGCAGCTATACAGGGTGGTTTAGCGGGGGGATCACAGATACGCAGTATTTT. Its protein product is CASSYTGWFSGGITDTQYF.

CDR3 nucleotide sequence: TGTGCCAGCAGTTTAGCGCGGGTCTACGAGCAGTACTTC. It codes for CASSLARVYEQYF. The rearrangement links TRBV12-3 or TRBV12-4 to TRBJ2-7, with TRBD2 as a possible D gene (5 bases). V gave up 0 bases and J gave up 3 bases, with 6 bases separating them. The CDR3 covers 13 residues.

This clonotype was detected only a few times. The gene calls are TRBV6-2 or TRBV6-3 and TRBJ2-7; D ambiguous. Trimming left V 2 bases short and J 2 bases short, with 7 bases between. This CDR3 has 13 residues. Germline CDR1 reads MNHEY; CDR2 reads SVGEGT. This chain's CDR3 is CASSYDGTYEQYV. The CDR3 DNA sequence: TGTGCCAGCAGTTACGACGGTACCTACGAGCAGTACGTC.

On this clonotype itself: This CDR3 is missing its conserved last phenylalanine or tryptophan, likely due to a read error. The DNA is omitted, as the CDR3 cannot be located on it reliably, and the CDR3 follows TCRdb's listing. The gene calls are TRBV7-8 and TRBJ1-4; TRBD1, as called in the table, went unchecked against the DNA. The CDR3 is 8 amino acids in total, end residues counted. CDR1 is SGHVS and CDR2 is FQNEAQ in the germline V gene. CDR3 sequence: CASSRGHG.

The gene calls are TRBV5-6 and TRBJ2-2; 9 positions agree with TRBD1. Trimming took 3 bases from V and 0 from J; bases not matched to a gene: 3. Germline CDR1 SGHDT, CDR2 YYEEEE. The CDR3 has 16 residues. CDR3 bases: TGTGCCAGCAGCTGGGGGACAGGGTCGAACACCGGGGAGCTGTTTTTT. It specifies CASSWGTGSNTGELFF.

This clonotype was counted only a few times. The chain has TRBV6-5 and TRBJ1-1; D possibly corresponds to TRBD1 (6 bases). The V end was cut by 3 bases, the J end by 0 bases, with 11 bases between. Germline lookup yields CDR1 MNHEY and CDR2 SVGAGI. The CDR3 extends over 15 amino acids. The CDR3 DNA reads TGTGCCAGCAGTTATCGACAGGAGGTGAACACTGAAGCTTTCTTT. Translated, it gives CASSYRQEVNTEAFF.

On this clonotype itself: This may be a read error: a much more frequent sequence differs by one nucleotide. The chain employs TRBV6-5 and TRBJ1-1; no clear D. Looked up from germline, CDR1 is MNHEY and CDR2 is SVGAGI. Trimming pared 5 bases from V and 11 bases from J, leaving 15 bases between. CDR3 length: 12 residues. The CDR3 DNA is TGTGCCAGCAGTCCGGGGAGAGGTGATGCTTTCTTT. Translating it yields CASSPGRGDAFF.

The rearrangement links TRBV6-2 or TRBV6-3 to TRBJ1-5, with a tentative D call TRBD1 (6 bases). The germline gives CDR1 MNHEY, CDR2 SVGEGT. This CDR3 region has 14 residues. With 7 bases removed from V and 2 bases from J, the gap between germline ends came to 12 bases. CDR3 sequence (DNA): TGTGCCAGCAATCTTCCAGGGGGCAATCAGCCCCAGCATTTT. Residues: CASNLPGGNQPQHF.

This clonotype was observed at least ten times. J is TRBJ2-1 and V is TRBV19; D remains ambiguous. This CDR3 is built from 14 residues. Per the germline V gene, CDR1 is LNHDA and CDR2 is SQIVND (reference sequence). Trimming removed 2 bases at V and 3 bases at J, with 8 bases between. The CDR3 bases are TGTGCCAGTAGTATAAGAGTCTTCTACAATGAGCAGTTCTTC. Translating gives CASSIRVFYNEQFF.

The chain joins TRBV29-1 to TRBJ1-2; D unclear. The V gene lost 4 bases and the J gene lost 1 base, with 13 bases spanning the gap. CDR1 and CDR2 (germline): SQVTM, ANQGSEA. The CDR3 runs 14 residues. The DNA of the CDR3 is TGCAGCGTTGCTTCTTGGGCAAGTAACTATGGCTACACCTTC. It encodes CSVASWASNYGYTF. The variable domain in full, completed from reference TRBV29-1 and TRBJ1-2, reads SAVISQKPSRDICQRGTSLTIQCQVDSQVTMMFWYRQQPGQSLTLIATANQGSEATYESGFVIDKFPISRPNLTFSTLTVSNMSPEDSSIYLCSVASWASNYGYTFGSGTRLTVV.

This clonotype came up a few times. The gene calls are TRBV12-3 or TRBV12-4 and TRBJ2-1; 9 bases align to TRBD1. The V and J ends lost 6 bases and 16 bases, in that order; junction bases with no gene match: 7. There are 11 residues in the CDR3. The CDR3 is CASSSGTGNFF. CDR3 nucleotides: TGTGCCAGCAGCTCCGGGACAGGGAATTTCTTC.

The chain employs TRBV9 and TRBJ1-5; D is unclear. This CDR3 region has 13 residues. The germline V gene encodes CDR1 SGDLS and CDR2 YYNGEE. V lost 0 bases to trimming and J lost 4 bases, with 5 bases between them. The chain's CDR3 is CASSVDVNQPQHF. DNA of the CDR3: TGTGCCAGCAGCGTAGATGTGAATCAGCCCCAGCATTTT.

This chain joins TRBV29-1 and TRBJ1-2, with D possibly being TRBD1 (6 bases). This CDR3 region has 19 residues. V was cut by 6 bases and J by 7 bases, with 36 bases left in between. Germline V gene sequence: CDR1 SQVTM, CDR2 ANQGSEA. The DNA for the CDR3 is TGCAGCGTGGTAACCCGGGACAACGATCGGGCTTCTAGGGTGCTTGGCTACACCTTC. This encodes CSVVTRDNDRASRVLGYTF.

This clonotype appeared many times. This chain joins TRBV6-5 and TRBJ2-5, with D hard to call. The CDR3 consists of 16 residues. Looked up from germline, CDR1 is MNHEY and CDR2 is SVGAGI. Between the trimmed V and J ends, which lost 0 bases and 3 bases, there was a span of 14 bases. CDR3 amino acids: CASSYSPVEEKETQYF. The CDR3 DNA follows: TGTGCCAGCAGTTACTCACCCGTTGAGGAAAAAGAGACCCAGTACTTC.

This clonotype occurred a few times. This chain joins TRBV28 and TRBJ1-6, with TRBD1 matching 7 bases. The junction had 18 bases not matched to a gene; V was cut back by 5 bases and J by 8 bases. Per the germline V gene, CDR1 is MDHEN and CDR2 is SYDVKM. This CDR3 is 18 amino acids long. The CDR3, as DNA: TGTGCCAGCAGTACATACTACATCGACAGGGAGGTCGATTCACCCCTCCACTTT. Translating gives CASSTYYIDREVDSPLHF.

The chain carries TRBV5-1 and TRBJ2-3; possible D gene TRBD2, 6 bases. This CDR3 is 16 amino acids long. Germline-derived CDR1 and CDR2 are SGHRS and YFSETQ. Trimming shortened V by 5 bases and J by 0 bases, and 16 bases separated the two germline ends. Written as DNA, the CDR3 is TGCGCCAGCAGATGGCATCCGGGAGAAAGCACAGATACGCAGTATTTT. This encodes CASRWHPGESTDTQYF.

This clonotype has a handful of counts. The chain is built from TRBV7-9 and TRBJ2-1; 8 bases are shared with TRBD1. Per germline, CDR1 SEHNR and CDR2 FQNEAQ (reference sequence). The CDR3 covers 11 residues. CDR3 loop: CVLGQDNEQFF. DNA for the CDR3: TGTGTGCTGGGACAGGACAATGAGCAGTTCTTC.

The chain carries TRBV27 and TRBJ2-7, with a possible D match to TRBD1 (5 bases). The germline V gene has CDR1 MNHEY and CDR2 SMNVEV (reference sequence). V lost 6 bases to trimming and J lost 1 base, with 10 bases between them. This CDR3 has 13 residues. The CDR3 DNA sequence: TGTGCCAGCAGCCCTGCAGGGTCCTACGAGCAGTACTTC. It specifies CASSPAGSYEQYF.

CDR3 bases: TGTGCCAGCAGCTTACAGGACAGGGGTTTGGGGCAGTTCTTC. Translating gives CASSLQDRGLGQFF. This sequence joins TRBV7-9 and TRBJ2-1; 9 bases fit TRBD1. The germline CDR1 and CDR2 sequences are SEHNR and FQNEAQ (reference sequence). The CDR3 is 14 amino acids. With V trimmed by 2 bases and J by 12 bases, 8 bases remained unmatched.

This sequence joins TRBV20-1 and TRBJ2-3; D is undetermined. V was shortened by 0 bases and J by 0 bases, with 13 bases between the two germline ends. CDR3 size: 16 residues. The germline gives CDR1 DFQATT, CDR2 SNEGSKA (reference sequence). The CDR3 loop is CSARDSHSPSTDTQYF. DNA for the CDR3: TGCAGTGCTAGAGATAGCCACAGTCCTAGCACAGATACGCAGTATTTT.

This sequence joins TRBV5-4 and TRBJ2-5; 8 nucleotides align to TRBD1. V was pared by 3 bases and J by 4 bases, with 5 bases of the junction left unmatched. This CDR3 region has 14 residues. Germline CDR1 is SGHNT and CDR2 is YYREEE (reference sequence). The CDR3 nucleotides are TGTGCCAGCAGCTCAGACAGGGGCCTAGAGACCCAGTACTTC. It encodes CASSSDRGLETQYF.

This clonotype was seen at least ten times. The rearrangement links TRBV7-6 to TRBJ1-1; maybe TRBD1 (6 bases). Germline-derived CDR1 and CDR2 are SGHVS and FNYEAQ. The CDR3 sequence is 16 residues long. Trimming pared 5 bases from V and 0 bases from J, leaving 16 bases between. In nucleotides, the CDR3 is TGTGCCAGCAGCCCGACAGGAGGAATTATGAACACTGAAGCTTTCTTT. Encoded protein: CASSPTGGIMNTEAFF. The full variable domain, with the rest looked up from reference TRBV7-6 and TRBJ1-1, is GAGVSQSPRYKVTKRGQDVALRCDPISGHVSLYWYRQALGQGPEFLTYFNYEAQQDKSGLPNDRFSAERPEGSISTLTIQRTEQRDSAMYRCASSPTGGIMNTEAFFGQGTRLTVV.

The V call is TRBV28, the J call TRBJ1-5; TRBD1 might be the D (5 bases). Deletions cut 5 bases from V and 0 bases from J, with 20 bases between. There are 18 residues in the CDR3. Germline V lookup: CDR1 MDHEN, CDR2 SYDVKM. The CDR3 region has the DNA TGTGCCAGCAGTCCCCAGGGCGTGGTTAGCAATAGCAATCAGCCCCAGCATTTT. This sequence encodes CASSPQGVVSNSNQPQHF.